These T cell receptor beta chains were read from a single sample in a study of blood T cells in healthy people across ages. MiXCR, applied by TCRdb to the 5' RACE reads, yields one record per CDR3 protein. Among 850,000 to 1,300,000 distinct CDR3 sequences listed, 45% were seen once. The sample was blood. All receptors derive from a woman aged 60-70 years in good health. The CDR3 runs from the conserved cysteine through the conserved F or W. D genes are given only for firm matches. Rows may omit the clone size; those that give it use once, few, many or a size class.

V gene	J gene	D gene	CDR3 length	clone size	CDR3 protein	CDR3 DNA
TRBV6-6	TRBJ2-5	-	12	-	CASGGGWETQYF	TGTGCCAGCGGCGGAGGATGGGAGACCCAGTACTTC
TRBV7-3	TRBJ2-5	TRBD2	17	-	CASSLVRAGGPYNEQYF	TGTGCCAGCAGCTTAGTTCGAGCGGGAGGCCCCTACAATGAGCAGTACTTC
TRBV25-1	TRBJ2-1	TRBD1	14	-	CASTGTGPNNEQFF	TGTGCCAGCACAGGGACAGGGCCTAACAATGAGCAGTTCTTC
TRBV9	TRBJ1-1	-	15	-	CASSPVDREGTEAFF	TGTGCCAGCAGCCCCGTGGACAGAGAGGGCACTGAAGCTTTCTTT
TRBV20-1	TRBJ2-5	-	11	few	CSAIPWGTQYF	TGCAGTGCTATCCCGTGGGGGACCCAGTACTTC
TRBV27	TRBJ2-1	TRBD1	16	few	CASSPPGQGYHNEQFF	TGTGCCAGCAGTCCCCCGGGACAGGGGTACCACAATGAGCAGTTCTTC
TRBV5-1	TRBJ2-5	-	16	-	CASSLAVGGLGETQYF	TGCGCCAGCAGCTTGGCCGTTGGGGGCCTGGGAGAGACCCAGTACTTC
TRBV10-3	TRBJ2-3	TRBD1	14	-	CAATPGTATDTQYF	TGTGCCGCAACACCCGGGACAGCCACAGATACGCAGTATTTT
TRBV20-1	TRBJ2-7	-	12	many	CSATGSFYEQYF	TGCAGTGCGACCGGGAGTTTCTACGAGCAGTACTTC
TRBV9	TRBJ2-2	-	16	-	CASSPIRQARTGELFF	TGTGCCAGCAGCCCCATCCGACAGGCGCGCACCGGGGAGCTGTTTTTT
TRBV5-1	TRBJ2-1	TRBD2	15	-	CASSPGLANGNEQFF	TGCGCCAGCAGCCCGGGACTAGCGAATGGCAATGAGCAGTTCTTC
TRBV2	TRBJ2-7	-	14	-	CASMGFKDTYEQYF	TGTGCCAGCATGGGGTTCAAGGATACCTACGAGCAGTACTTC
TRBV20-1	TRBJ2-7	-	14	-	CSARDRGYTEEQYF	TGCAGTGCTAGAGATCGAGGCTACACGGAGGAGCAGTACTTC
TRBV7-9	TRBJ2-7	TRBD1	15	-	CASSLEGTGGTEQYF	TGTGCCAGCAGCTTAGAGGGGACAGGGGGGACCGAGCAGTACTTC
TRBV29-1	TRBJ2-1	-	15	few	CSVAGGKFSYNEQFF	TGCAGCGTTGCTGGCGGGAAGTTCTCCTACAATGAGCAGTTCTTC
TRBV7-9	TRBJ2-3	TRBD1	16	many	CASSGIRTGSTDTQYF	TGTGCCAGCAGCGGGATACGGACAGGGAGCACAGATACGCAGTATTTT
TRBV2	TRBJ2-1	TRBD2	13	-	CASRGLAHNEQFF	TGTGCCAGCAGGGGACTAGCCCACAATGAGCAGTTCTTC
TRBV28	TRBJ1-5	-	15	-	CASSAEGTGNQPQHF	TGTGCCAGCAGTGCCGAAGGTACGGGCAATCAGCCCCAGCATTTT
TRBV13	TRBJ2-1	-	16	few	CASSLRGTLTYNEQFF	TGTGCCAGCAGCTTAAGGGGGACCCTCACCTACAATGAGCAGTTCTTC
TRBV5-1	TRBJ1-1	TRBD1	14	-	CASSLPGQGTEAFF	TGCGCCAGCAGCTTGCCGGGACAGGGAACTGAAGCTTTCTTT
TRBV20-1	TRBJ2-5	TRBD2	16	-	CSAQIKGAGGQETQYF	TGCAGTGCTCAAATTAAGGGAGCGGGAGGGCAAGAGACCCAGTACTTC
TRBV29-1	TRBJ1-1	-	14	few	CSAFIGGANTEAFF	TGCAGCGCATTTATAGGGGGTGCGAACACTGAAGCTTTCTTT
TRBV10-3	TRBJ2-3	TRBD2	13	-	CATLAGVSDTQYF	TGTGCCACTTTAGCGGGAGTCTCAGATACGCAGTATTTT
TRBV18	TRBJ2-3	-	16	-	CASSPSASGVLDTQYF	TGTGCCAGCTCACCGAGCGCCTCTGGAGTTTTAGATACGCAGTATTTT
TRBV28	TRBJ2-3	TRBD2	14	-	CATSAGGLIDTQYF	TGTGCCACCAGCGCGGGAGGGCTCATAGATACGCAGTATTTT
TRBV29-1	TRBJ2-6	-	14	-	CSVSDSSGANVLTF	TGCAGCGTTTCGGACAGCTCTGGGGCCAACGTCCTGACTTTC
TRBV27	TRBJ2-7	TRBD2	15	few	CASSPPGLAGVEQYF	TGTGCCAGCAGTCCCCCCGGGCTAGCGGGAGTCGAGCAGTACTTC
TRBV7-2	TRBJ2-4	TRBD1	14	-	CATHPGTGFVEQYF	TGTGCCACCCACCCCGGGACAGGGTTTGTTGAGCAGTACTTC
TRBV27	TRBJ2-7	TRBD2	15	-	CASKRVSGRAYEQYF	TGTGCCAGCAAGCGAGTTAGCGGGAGGGCCTACGAGCAGTACTTC
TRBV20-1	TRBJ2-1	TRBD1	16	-	CSARSGTDSLYNEQFF	TGCAGTGCTAGGTCCGGGACAGATAGCTTGTACAATGAGCAGTTCTTC
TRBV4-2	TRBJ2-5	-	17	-	CASSQAPLRDRRNEQYF	TGTGCCAGCAGCCAAGCCCCTCTGCGGGATAGGCGAAATGAGCAGTACTTC
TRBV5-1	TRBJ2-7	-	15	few	CASSSSSSSGYEQYF	TGCGCCAGCAGCTCCTCCTCGAGTAGCGGCTACGAGCAGTACTTC
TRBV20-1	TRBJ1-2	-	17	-	CSARDRGRGQVDYGYTF	TGCAGTGCTAGAGATCGTGGCAGGGGCCAGGTCGACTATGGCTACACCTTC
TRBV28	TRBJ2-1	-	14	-	CASEVAGPYNEQFF	TGTGCCAGCGAGGTGGCGGGCCCTTACAATGAGCAGTTCTTC
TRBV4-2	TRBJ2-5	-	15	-	CASAQTGDNPETQYF	TGTGCCAGCGCCCAGACGGGGGACAACCCGGAGACCCAGTACTTC
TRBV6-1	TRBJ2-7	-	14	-	CASTQYQGSYEQYF	TGTGCCAGCACCCAATATCAGGGATCCTACGAGCAGTACTTC
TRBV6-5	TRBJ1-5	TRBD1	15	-	CASSKDRAGNQPQHF	TGTGCCAGCAGTAAAGACAGGGCGGGCAATCAGCCCCAGCATTTT
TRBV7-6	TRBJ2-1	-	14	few	CASSLGHWDNEQFF	TGTGCCAGCAGCTTAGGACACTGGGACAATGAGCAGTTCTTC
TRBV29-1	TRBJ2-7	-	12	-	CSARGAQYEQYF	TGCAGCGCCCGGGGGGCTCAGTACGAGCAGTACTTC
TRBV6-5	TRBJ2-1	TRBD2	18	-	CASSYGTSGLSSYNEQFF	TGTGCCAGCAGTTACGGGACTAGCGGGTTGAGCTCCTACAATGAGCAGTTCTTC
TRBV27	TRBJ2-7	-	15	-	CASSPTGHPSYEQYF	TGTGCCAGCAGTCCGACGGGACACCCATCCTACGAGCAGTACTTC
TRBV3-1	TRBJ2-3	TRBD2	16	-	CASSQLLAGVSDTQYF	TGTGCCAGCAGCCAGCTACTAGCGGGAGTCTCAGATACGCAGTATTTT
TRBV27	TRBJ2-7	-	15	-	CASSLTDNLLYEQYF	TGTGCCAGCAGTTTAACGGACAACCTTCTCTACGAGCAGTACTTC
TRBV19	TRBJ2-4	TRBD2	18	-	CASSIDRTSGLAKNIQYF	TGTGCCAGTAGTATAGATCGGACTAGCGGTTTAGCCAAAAACATTCAGTACTTC
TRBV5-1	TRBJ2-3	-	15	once	CASSLARPSTDTQYF	TGCGCCAGCAGCTTGGCCAGGCCTAGCACAGATACGCAGTATTTT
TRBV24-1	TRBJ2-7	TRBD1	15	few	CATSDLGTGFNEQYF	TGTGCCACCAGTGATTTGGGGACAGGGTTCAACGAGCAGTACTTC
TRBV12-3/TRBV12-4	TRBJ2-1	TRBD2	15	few	CASSLSSGNRNEQFF	TGTGCCAGCAGTTTGTCTAGCGGGAATCGGAATGAGCAGTTCTTC
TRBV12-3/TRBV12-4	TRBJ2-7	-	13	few	CASSFTTTYEQYF	TGTGCCAGCAGTTTTACGACGACCTACGAGCAGTACTTC
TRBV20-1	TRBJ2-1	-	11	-	CSARSCNEQFF	TGCAGTGCAAGAAGCTGCAATGAGCAGTTCTTC
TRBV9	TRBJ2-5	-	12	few	CASSPRTETQYF	TGTGCCAGCAGCCCGCGTACAGAGACCCAGTACTTC
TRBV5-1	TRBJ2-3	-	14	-	CASSVGQRADTQYF	TGCGCCAGCAGCGTCGGACAGCGCGCAGATACGCAGTATTTT
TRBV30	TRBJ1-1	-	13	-	CAWRGRKNTEAFF	TGTGCCTGGAGGGGACGGAAGAACACTGAAGCTTTCTTT